Listed below are T cell receptor beta chains from one sample, sequenced in a study of control samples from healthy donors and cancer patients. Repertoires were generated with immunoSEQ multiplex PCR, while TCRdb's copy carries only in-frame clones and drops some. Of roughly 88,000 clones in the sample, approximately 90% are singletons; the top ten hold 0.92%. The sequencing sample was made of blood. These receptors came from a woman aged 25-40 years in good health. Each CDR3 is given with its conserved first and last residue. Fields, in order: V gene, clone size, J gene, D gene, CDR3 DNA, CDR3 protein. A D gene is named only where the DNA matches it firmly. Size is stated for part of the rows, as once, few or many counts, or as a class when the clone is expanded.

TRBV11-3	NA	TRBJ2-1	TRBD2	TGTGCCAGCAGCTTAGACGGCGGGAGGGCTTTCGAGCAGTTCTTC	CASSLDGGRAFEQFF
TRBV10-1	once	TRBJ2-7	NA	TGCGCCACCAAAACGACGTTGGGGGAGCAGTACTTC	CATKTTLGEQYF
TRBV7-6	NA	TRBJ1-1	NA	TGTGCCAGCAGCTTAGCGGGCCACGGAGAGACTGAAGCTTTCTTT	CASSLAGHGETEAFF
TRBV6-4	NA	TRBJ2-2	NA	TGTGCCAGCAGTGACTCGCTCTCCGGGACCGGGGAGCTGTTTTTT	CASSDSLSGTGELFF
TRBV10-3	NA	TRBJ1-6	NA	TGTGCCATCAAGGGGCAGAGCTCCTATAATTCACCCCTCCACTTT	CAIKGQSSYNSPLHF
TRBV5-1	NA	TRBJ2-6	NA	TGCGCCAGCAGCTTGCCTGTCTCTGGGGCCAACGTCCTGACTTTC	CASSLPVSGANVLTF
TRBV7-9	NA	TRBJ2-1	NA	TGTGCCAGCAGCTTTGGAGCTTGGGAGACTGCCTACAATGAGCAGTTCTTC	CASSFGAWETAYNEQFF
TRBV30	once	TRBJ1-6	TRBD1	TGTGCCTGGAGTGTACTGCGACAGGGAAATTCACCCCTCCACTTT	CAWSVLRQGNSPLHF
TRBV19	NA	TRBJ2-3	NA	TGTGCCAGTAGTAGAAAGGGGGATACGCAGTATTTT	CASSRKGDTQYF
TRBV2	NA	TRBJ2-1	NA	TGTGCCAGCAGAAGGACAGAGTACAATGAGCAGTTCTTC	CASRRTEYNEQFF
TRBV2	NA	TRBJ1-1	NA	TGTGCCAGCATTCGACAGGCGATGAACACTGAAGCTTTCTTT	CASIRQAMNTEAFF
TRBV7-9	NA	TRBJ2-3	NA	TGTGCCAGCAGCTTACGGCGGGAAAGAACAGATACGCAGTATTTT	CASSLRRERTDTQYF
TRBV29-1	NA	TRBJ2-5	NA	TGCAGCGTTGAAGGGCGGGGCTTCGAAGCGAGGGAGACCCAGTACTTC	CSVEGRGFEARETQYF
TRBV6-5	NA	TRBJ2-4	NA	TGTGCCAGCAGTTACCGACGGGTCGGCATTCAGTACTTC	CASSYRRVGIQYF
TRBV3-1/TRBV3-2	NA	TRBJ1-2	NA	TGTGCCAGCAGCCAAGATAAAGTCGGCTACACCTTC	CASSQDKVGYTF
TRBV7-9	NA	TRBJ1-1	NA	TGTGCCAGCAGCTTACCCGGGGGGACCGGTACTGAAGCTTTCTTT	CASSLPGGTGTEAFF
TRBV4-1	NA	TRBJ2-7	NA	TGCGCCAGCAGCCAACAGGAGGGCTACGAGCAGTACTTC	CASSQQEGYEQYF
TRBV6-1	NA	TRBJ1-5	NA	TGTGCCAGCAGTGATGGGGGATATAGCAATCAGCCCCAGCATTTT	CASSDGGYSNQPQHF
TRBV7-9	NA	TRBJ2-3	TRBD2	TGTGCCAGCAGCTTAGCGGGAGGGTTGAATCTGCAGTATTTT	CASSLAGGLNLQYF
TRBV7-9	NA	TRBJ2-3	NA	TGTGCCAGCAGCTTAGAGGTCATTCCGGGGGATACGCAGTATTTT	CASSLEVIPGDTQYF
TRBV9	NA	TRBJ1-5	TRBD1	TGTGCCAGCAGCGTGACAGGGGCGACCAATCAGCCCCAGCATTTT	CASSVTGATNQPQHF
TRBV7-2	NA	TRBJ2-1	NA	TGTGCCAGCAGCTTAGATGCCCCATCCCCGTTCTTC	CASSLDAPSPFF
TRBV25-1	NA	TRBJ1-1	TRBD1	TGTGCCAGCAGTACGACCTGGACAGGGTTGAACACTGAAGCTTTCTTT	CASSTTWTGLNTEAFF